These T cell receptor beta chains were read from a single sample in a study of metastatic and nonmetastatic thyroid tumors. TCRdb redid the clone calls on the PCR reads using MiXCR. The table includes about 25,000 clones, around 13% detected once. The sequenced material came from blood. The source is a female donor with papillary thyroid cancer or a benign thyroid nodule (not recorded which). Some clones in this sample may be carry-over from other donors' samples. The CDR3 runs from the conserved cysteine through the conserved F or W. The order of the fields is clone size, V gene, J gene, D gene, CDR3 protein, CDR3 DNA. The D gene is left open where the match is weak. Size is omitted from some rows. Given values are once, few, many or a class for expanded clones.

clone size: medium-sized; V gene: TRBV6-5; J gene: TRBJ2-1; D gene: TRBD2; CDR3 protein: CASSYSPAGGPYEQFF; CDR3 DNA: TGTGCCAGCAGTTACTCCCCAGCGGGAGGCCCGTATGAGCAGTTCTTC
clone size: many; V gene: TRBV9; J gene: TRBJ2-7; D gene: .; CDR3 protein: CASSVGHIGGSYEQYF; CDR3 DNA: TGTGCCAGCAGCGTAGGACATATAGGGGGTTCCTACGAGCAGTACTTC
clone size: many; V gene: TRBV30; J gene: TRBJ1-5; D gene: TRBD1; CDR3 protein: CAVRQGAQPQHF; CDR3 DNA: TGTGCCGTTAGACAGGGCGCTCAGCCCCAGCATTTT
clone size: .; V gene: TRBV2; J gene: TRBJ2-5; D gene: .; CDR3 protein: CASSEGRGNQETQYF; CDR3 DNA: TGTGCCAGCAGTGAGGGTCGCGGCAATCAAGAGACCCAGTACTTC
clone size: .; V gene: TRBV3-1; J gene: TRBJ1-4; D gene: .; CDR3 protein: CASSQDRDGNEKLFF; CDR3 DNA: TGTGCCAGCAGCCAAGACCGGGACGGCAATGAAAAACTGTTCTTT
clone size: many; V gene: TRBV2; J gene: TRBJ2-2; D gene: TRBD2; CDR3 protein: CASSRLAGSNTGELFF; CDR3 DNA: TGTGCCAGCAGTCGACTAGCGGGCTCGAACACCGGGGAGCTGTTTTTT
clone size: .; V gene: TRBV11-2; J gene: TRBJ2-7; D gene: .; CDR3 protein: CASSFRQDGYEQYF; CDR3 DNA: TGTGCCAGCAGCTTTCGGCAGGACGGTTACGAGCAGTACTTC
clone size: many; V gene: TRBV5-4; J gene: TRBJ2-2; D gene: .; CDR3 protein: CASSLAGLYGELFF; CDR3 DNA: TGTGCCAGCAGCCTGGCAGGGCTTTACGGGGAGCTGTTTTTT
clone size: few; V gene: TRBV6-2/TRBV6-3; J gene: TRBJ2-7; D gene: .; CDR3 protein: CASTDSVWGYEQYF; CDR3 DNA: TGTGCCAGCACAGACAGCGTTTGGGGCTACGAGCAGTACTTC
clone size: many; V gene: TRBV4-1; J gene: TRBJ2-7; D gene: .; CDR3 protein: CASSLGDTSSYEQYF; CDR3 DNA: TGCGCCAGCAGCCTGGGGGACACAAGCTCCTACGAGCAGTACTTC
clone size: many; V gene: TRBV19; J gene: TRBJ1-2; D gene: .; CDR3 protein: CASSIFGERVDGYTF; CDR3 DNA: TGTGCCAGTAGTATCTTCGGGGAGAGGGTCGATGGCTACACCTTC
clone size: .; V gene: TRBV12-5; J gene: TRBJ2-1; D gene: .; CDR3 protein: CASGLGQGNYNEQFF; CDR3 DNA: TGTGCTAGTGGTTTGGGGCAGGGGAACTACAATGAGCAGTTCTTC
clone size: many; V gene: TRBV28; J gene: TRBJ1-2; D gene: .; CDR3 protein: CASTPDWDNYGYTF; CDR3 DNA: TGTGCCAGCACCCCCGATTGGGATAACTATGGCTACACCTTC
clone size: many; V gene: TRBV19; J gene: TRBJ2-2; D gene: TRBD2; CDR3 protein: CASSINLAGGTGELFF; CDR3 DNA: TGTGCCAGTAGTATAAACCTAGCGGGAGGGACCGGGGAGCTGTTTTTT
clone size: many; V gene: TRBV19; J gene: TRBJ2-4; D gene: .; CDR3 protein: CASSIGDLQLKNIQYF; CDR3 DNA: TGTGCCAGTAGTATAGGGGACCTACAGCTGAAAAACATTCAGTACTTC